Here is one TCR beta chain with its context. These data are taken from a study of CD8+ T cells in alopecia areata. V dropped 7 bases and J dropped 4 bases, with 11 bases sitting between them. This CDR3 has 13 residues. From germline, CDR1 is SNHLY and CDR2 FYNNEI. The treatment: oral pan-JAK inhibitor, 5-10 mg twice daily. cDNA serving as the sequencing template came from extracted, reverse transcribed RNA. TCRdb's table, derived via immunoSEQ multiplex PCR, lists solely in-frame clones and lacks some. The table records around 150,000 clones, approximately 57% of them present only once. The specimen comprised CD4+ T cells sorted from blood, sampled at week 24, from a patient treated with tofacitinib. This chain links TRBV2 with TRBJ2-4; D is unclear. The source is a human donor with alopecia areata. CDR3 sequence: CASTSDFKNIQYF. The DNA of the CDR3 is TGTGCCAGCACTTCAGATTTTAAAAACATTCAGTACTTC. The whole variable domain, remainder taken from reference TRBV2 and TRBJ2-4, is EPEVTQTPSHQVTQMGQEVILRCVPISNHLYFYWYRQILGQKVEFLVSFYNNEISEKSEIFDDQFSVERPDGSNFTLKIRSTKLEDSAMYFCASTSDFKNIQYFGAGTRLSVL.